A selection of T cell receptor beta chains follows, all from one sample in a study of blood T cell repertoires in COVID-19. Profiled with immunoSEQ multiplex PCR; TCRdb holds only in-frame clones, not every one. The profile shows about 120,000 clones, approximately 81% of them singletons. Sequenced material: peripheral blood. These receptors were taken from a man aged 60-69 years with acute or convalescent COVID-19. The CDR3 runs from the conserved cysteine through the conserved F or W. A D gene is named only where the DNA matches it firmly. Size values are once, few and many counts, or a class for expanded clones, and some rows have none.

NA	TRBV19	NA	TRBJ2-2	CASRLYLAQGGELFF	TGTGCCAGTAGACTCTATCTAGCTCAAGGGGGGGAGCTGTTTTTT
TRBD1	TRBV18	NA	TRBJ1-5	CASSPPRTGEGGNQPQHF	TGTGCCAGCTCACCACCGAGGACAGGGGAAGGGGGCAATCAGCCCCAGCATTTT
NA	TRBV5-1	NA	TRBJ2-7	CASSLPGSSYEQYF	TGCGCCAGCAGCTTACCCGGGAGCTCCTACGAGCAGTACTTC
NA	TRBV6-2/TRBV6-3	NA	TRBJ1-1	CASSPRGGKAEAFF	TGTGCCAGCAGTCCGAGGGGGGGGAAGGCTGAAGCTTTCTTT
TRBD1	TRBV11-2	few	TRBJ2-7	CASSLGQGTYEQYF	TGTGCCAGCAGCTTAGGACAGGGGACCTACGAGCAGTACTTC
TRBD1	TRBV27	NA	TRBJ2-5	CASSLGQGPETQYF	TGTGCCAGCAGTTTGGGACAGGGGCCAGAGACCCAGTACTTC
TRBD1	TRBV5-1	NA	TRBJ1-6	CASSFETGPSPLHF	TGCGCCAGCAGCTTTGAGACAGGGCCTTCACCCCTCCACTTT
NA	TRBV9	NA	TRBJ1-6	CASSVGEDSPLHF	TGTGCCAGCAGCGTAGGCGAGGATTCACCCCTCCACTTT
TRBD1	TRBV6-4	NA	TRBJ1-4	CASSDVAGQGNEKLFF	TGTGCCAGCAGTGACGTCGCCGGACAGGGTAATGAAAAACTGTTTTTT
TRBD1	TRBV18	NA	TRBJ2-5	CASSQVIGQGLETQYF	TGTGCCAGCTCACAAGTGATCGGACAGGGACTGGAGACCCAGTACTTC
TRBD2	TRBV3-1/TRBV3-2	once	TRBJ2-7	CASSQPGGEQYF	TGTGCCAGCAGCCAACCGGGAGGTGAGCAGTACTTC
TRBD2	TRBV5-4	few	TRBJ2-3	CASSSHRTSGSYYTQYF	TGTGCCAGCAGCTCGCATAGGACTAGCGGGAGTTACTATACGCAGTATTTT
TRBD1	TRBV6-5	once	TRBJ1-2	CASRMGTGINYGYTF	TGTGCCAGCAGAATGGGGACAGGGATTAACTATGGCTACACCTTC
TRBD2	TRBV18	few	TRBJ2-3	CASSPPAGRGGTQYF	TGTGCCAGCTCACCACCCGCCGGGAGGGGAGGTACGCAGTATTTT
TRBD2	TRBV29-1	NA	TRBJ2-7	CSVGQRLAGALSSYEQYF	TGCAGCGTTGGGCAGAGACTAGCGGGAGCCCTGAGCTCCTACGAGCAGTACTTC
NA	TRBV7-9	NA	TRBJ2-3	CASSPYGGSTDTQYF	TGTGCCAGCAGCCCGTATGGAGGAAGCACAGATACGCAGTATTTT
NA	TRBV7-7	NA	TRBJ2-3	CASSLGAFSTDTQYF	TGTGCCAGCAGCTTAGGGGCATTCAGCACAGATACGCAGTATTTT
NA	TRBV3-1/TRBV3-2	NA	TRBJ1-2	CASSQGEPSRANYGYTF	TGTGCCAGCAGCCAAGGTGAACCCTCTCGAGCTAACTATGGCTACACCTTC
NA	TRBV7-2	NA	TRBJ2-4	CASSLGDSGNIQYF	TGTGCCAGCAGCTTAGGGGACAGCGGGAACATTCAGTACTTC
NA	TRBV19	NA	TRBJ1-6	CASNLAKNSPLHF	TGTGCCAGTAATTTGGCCAAAAATTCACCCCTCCACTTT
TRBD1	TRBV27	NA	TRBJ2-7	CASSLSAGTGQYF	TGTGCCAGCAGTTTAAGTGCCGGGACAGGGCAATACTTC
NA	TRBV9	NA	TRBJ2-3	CASSVEASSGGGDTQYF	TGTGCCAGCAGCGTAGAGGCGTCTAGCGGAGGGGGGGATACGCAGTATTTT
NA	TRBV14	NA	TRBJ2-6	CASEIWSGANVLTF	TGTGCCAGCGAGATCTGGTCTGGGGCCAACGTCCTGACTTTC
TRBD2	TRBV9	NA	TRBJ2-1	CASSVDSGTYNEQFF	TGTGCCAGCAGCGTAGATAGCGGGACCTACAATGAGCAGTTCTTC
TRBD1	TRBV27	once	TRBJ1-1	CASSTTDRGTEAFF	TGTGCCAGCAGTACCACGGACAGGGGGACTGAAGCTTTCTTT
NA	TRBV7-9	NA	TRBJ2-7	CASSLPDSTYEQYF	TGTGCCAGCAGCTTACCGGACAGCACCTACGAGCAGTACTTC
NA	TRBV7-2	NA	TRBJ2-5	CASSQVAAGGQETQYF	TGTGCCAGCAGCCAGGTAGCGGCAGGGGGACAAGAGACCCAGTACTTC
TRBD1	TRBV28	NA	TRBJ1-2	CASSPHGQGAALNGYTF	TGTGCCAGCAGTCCCCACGGACAGGGGGCCGCTCTCAACGGCTACACCTTC
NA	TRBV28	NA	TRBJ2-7	CASSPSPPGAGVSYEQYF	TGTGCCAGCAGCCCGTCCCCACCTGGAGCCGGCGTCTCCTACGAGCAGTACTTC
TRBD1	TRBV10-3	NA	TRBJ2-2	CAITRDRGPGELFF	TGTGCCATCACCCGGGACAGGGGGCCCGGGGAGCTGTTTTTT
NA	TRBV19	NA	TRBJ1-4	CASSIFSGSNEKLFF	TGTGCCAGTAGTATCTTCTCGGGTTCAAATGAAAAACTGTTTTTT